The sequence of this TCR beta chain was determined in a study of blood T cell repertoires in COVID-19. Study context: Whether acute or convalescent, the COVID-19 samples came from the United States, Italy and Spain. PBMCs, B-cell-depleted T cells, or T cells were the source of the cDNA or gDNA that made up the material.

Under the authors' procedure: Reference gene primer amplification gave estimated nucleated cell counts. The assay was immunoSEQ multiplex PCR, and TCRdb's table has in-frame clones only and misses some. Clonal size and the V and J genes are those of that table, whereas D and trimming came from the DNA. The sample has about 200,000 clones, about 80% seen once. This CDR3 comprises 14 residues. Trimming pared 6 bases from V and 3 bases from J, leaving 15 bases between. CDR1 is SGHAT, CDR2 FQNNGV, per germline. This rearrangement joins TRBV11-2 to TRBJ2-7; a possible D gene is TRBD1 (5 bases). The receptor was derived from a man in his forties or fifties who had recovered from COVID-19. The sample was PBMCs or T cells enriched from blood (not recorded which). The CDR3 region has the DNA TGTGCCAGCAGTCTGTCCACAGGCCACTACGAGCAGTACTTC. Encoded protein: CASSLSTGHYEQYF.